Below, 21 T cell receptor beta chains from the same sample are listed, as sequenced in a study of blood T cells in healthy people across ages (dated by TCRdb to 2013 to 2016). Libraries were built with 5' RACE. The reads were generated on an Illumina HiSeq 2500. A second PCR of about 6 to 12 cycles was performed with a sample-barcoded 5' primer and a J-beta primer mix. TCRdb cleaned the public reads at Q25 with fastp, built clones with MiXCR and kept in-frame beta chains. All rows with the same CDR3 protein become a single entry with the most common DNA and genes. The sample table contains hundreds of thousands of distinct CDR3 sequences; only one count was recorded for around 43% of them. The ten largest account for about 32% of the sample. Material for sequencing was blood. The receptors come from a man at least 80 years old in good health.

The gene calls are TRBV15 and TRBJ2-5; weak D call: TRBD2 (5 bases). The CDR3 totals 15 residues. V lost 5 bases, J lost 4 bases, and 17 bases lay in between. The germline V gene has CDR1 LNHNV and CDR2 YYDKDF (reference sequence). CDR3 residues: CATSPGGGYLETQYF. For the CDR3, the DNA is TGTGCCACCAGCCCCGGAGGCGGGTACCTAGAGACCCAGTACTTC.

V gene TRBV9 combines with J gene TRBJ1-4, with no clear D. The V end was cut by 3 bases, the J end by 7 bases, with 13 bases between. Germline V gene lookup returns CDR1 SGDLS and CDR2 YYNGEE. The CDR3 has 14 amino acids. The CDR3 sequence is CASSETPGGEKLFF. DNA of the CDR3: TGTGCCAGCAGCGAGACCCCAGGAGGTGAAAAACTGTTTTTT. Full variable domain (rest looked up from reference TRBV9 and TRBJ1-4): DSGVTQTPKHLITATGQRVTLRCSPRSGDLSVYWYQQSLDQGLQFLIQYYNGEERAKGNILERFSAQQFPDLHSELNLSSLELGDSALYFCASSETPGGEKLFFGSGTQLSVL.

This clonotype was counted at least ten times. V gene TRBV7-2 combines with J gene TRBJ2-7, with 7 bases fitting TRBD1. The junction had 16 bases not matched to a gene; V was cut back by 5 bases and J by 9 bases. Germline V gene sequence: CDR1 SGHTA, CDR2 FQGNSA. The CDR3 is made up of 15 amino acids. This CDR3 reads CASSTYRDSFSGQYF. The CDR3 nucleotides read TGTGCCAGCAGCACCTACCGGGACAGCTTCTCAGGGCAGTACTTC.

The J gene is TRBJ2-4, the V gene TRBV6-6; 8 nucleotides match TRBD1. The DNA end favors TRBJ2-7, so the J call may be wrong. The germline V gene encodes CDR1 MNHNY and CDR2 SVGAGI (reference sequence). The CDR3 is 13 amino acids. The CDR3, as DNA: TGTGCCAGCACCGGCGGACAGGGCAGCGAGCAGTACTTC. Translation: CASTGGQGSEQYF.

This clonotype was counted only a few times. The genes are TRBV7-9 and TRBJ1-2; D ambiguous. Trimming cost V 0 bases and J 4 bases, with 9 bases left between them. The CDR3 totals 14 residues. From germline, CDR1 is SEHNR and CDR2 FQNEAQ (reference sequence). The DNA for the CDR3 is TGTGCCAGCAGCTTAGCGGGATGGACCTATGGCTACACCTTC. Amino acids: CASSLAGWTYGYTF.

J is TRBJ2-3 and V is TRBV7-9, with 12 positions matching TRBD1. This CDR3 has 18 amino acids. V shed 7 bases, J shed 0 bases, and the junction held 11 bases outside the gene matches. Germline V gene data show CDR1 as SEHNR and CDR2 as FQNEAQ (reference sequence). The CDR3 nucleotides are TGTGCCAGCACCCCCGGGACAGGGGGCCCCTTAAGCACAGATACGCAGTATTTT. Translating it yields CASTPGTGGPLSTDTQYF.

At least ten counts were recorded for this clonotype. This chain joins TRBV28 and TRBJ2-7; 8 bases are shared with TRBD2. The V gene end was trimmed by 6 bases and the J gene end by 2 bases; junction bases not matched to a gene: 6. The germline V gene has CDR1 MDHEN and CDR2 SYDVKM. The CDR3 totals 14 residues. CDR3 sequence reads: CASRKGLAPYEQYF. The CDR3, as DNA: TGTGCCAGCAGAAAAGGACTAGCACCCTACGAGCAGTACTTC.

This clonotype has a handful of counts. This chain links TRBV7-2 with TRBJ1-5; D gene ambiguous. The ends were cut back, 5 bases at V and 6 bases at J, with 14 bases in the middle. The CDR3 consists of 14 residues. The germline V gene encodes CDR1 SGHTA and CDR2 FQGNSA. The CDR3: CASSREMVSQPQHF. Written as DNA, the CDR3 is TGTGCCAGCAGCCGGGAAATGGTTTCTCAGCCCCAGCATTTT.

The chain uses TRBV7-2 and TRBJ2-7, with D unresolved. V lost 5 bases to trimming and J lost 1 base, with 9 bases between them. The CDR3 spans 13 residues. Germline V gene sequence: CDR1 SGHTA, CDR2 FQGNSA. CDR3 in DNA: TGTGCCAGCAGCGCCCGACCTTCCTACGAGCAGTACTTC. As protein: CASSARPSYEQYF.

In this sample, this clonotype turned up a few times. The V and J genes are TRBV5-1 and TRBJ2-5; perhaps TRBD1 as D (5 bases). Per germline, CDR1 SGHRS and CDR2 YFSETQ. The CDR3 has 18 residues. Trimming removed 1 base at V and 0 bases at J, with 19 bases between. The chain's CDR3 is CASSLTTAEQVNQETQYF. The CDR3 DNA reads TGCGCCAGCAGCTTGACAACGGCCGAACAGGTCAACCAAGAGACCCAGTACTTC.

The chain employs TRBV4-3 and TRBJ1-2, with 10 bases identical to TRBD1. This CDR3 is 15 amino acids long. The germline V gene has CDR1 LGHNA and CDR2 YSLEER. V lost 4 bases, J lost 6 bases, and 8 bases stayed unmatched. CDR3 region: CASSPDRGRRDGYTF. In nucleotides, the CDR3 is TGCGCCAGCAGCCCCGACAGGGGGCGGAGGGATGGCTACACCTTC.

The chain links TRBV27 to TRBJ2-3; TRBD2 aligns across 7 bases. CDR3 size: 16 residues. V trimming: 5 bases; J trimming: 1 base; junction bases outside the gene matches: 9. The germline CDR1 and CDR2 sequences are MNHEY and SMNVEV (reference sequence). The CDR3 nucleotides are TGTGCCAGCAGTCCCATAGCGGGTGAGGGCACAGATACGCAGTATTTT. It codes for CASSPIAGEGTDTQYF.

CDR3 sequence: CASSETGRIYNEQFF. CDR3 bases: TGTGCCAGCAGCGAAACAGGACGCATCTACAATGAGCAGTTCTTC. This rearrangement joins TRBV25-1 to TRBJ2-1, with TRBD1 as a possible D gene (5 bases). CDR1 is MGHDK and CDR2 is SYGVNS in the germline V gene. V lost 6 bases and J lost 3, with 15 bases in between. This CDR3 comprises 15 residues. Filled out from reference TRBV25-1 and TRBJ2-1, the complete variable domain reads EADIYQTPRYLVIGTGKKITLECSQTMGHDKMYWYQQDPGMELHLIHYSYGVNSTEKGDLSSESTVSRIRTEHFPLTLESARPSHTSQYLCASSETGRIYNEQFFGPGTRLTVL.

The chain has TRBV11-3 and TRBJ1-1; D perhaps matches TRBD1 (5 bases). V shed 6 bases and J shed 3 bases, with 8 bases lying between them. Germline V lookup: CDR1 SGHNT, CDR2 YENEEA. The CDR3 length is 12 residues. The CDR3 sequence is CASRGQDTEAFF. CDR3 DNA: TGTGCCAGCAGAGGACAAGACACTGAAGCTTTCTTT.

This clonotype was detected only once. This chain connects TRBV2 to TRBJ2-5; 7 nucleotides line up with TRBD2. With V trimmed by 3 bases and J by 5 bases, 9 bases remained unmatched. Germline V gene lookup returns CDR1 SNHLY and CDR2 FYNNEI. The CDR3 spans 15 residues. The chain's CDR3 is CASSDIGRSGETQYF. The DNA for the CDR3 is TGTGCCAGCAGTGATATCGGGAGGTCCGGGGAGACCCAGTACTTC.

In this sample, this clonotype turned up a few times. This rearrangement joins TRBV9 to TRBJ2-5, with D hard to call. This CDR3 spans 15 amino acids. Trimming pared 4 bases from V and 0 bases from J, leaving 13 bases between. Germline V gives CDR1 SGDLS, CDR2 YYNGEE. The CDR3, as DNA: TGTGCCAGCAGCACCCGGGCTACGTACCAAGAGACCCAGTACTTC. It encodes CASSTRATYQETQYF.

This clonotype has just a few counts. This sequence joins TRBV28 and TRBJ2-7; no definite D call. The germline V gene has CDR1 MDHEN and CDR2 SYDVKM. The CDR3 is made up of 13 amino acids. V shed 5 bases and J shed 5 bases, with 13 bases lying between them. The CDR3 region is CASSPPDTNEQYF. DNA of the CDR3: TGTGCCAGCAGTCCCCCCGATACAAACGAGCAGTACTTC.

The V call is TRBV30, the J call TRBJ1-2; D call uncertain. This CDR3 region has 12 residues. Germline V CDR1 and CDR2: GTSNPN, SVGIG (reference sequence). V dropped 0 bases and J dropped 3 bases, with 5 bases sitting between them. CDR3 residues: CAWSVGYYGYTF. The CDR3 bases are TGTGCCTGGAGTGTAGGCTACTATGGCTACACCTTC.

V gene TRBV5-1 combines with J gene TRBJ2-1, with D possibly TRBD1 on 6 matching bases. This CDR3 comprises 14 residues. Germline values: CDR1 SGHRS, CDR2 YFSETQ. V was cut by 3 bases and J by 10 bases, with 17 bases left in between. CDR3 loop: CASSSRGETYEQFF. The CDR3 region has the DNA TGCGCCAGCAGCTCCAGGGGCGAAACCTACGAGCAGTTCTTC.

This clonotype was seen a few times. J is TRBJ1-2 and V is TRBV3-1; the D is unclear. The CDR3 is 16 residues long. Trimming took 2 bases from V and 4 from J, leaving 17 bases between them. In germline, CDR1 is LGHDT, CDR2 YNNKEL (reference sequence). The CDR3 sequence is CASSQSPPPAPYGYTF. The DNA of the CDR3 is TGTGCCAGCAGCCAAAGCCCCCCCCCAGCTCCCTATGGCTACACCTTC.

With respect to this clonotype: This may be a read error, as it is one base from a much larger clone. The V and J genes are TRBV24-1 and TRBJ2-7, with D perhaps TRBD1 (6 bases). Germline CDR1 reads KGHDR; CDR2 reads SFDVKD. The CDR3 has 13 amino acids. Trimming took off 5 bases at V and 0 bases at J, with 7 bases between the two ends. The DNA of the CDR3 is TGTGCCACCAGTGGAGGGGGCTCCTACGAGCAGTACTTC. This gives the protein CATSGGGSYEQYF.